This T cell receptor (beta chain) stems from a study of blood T cell repertoires in COVID-19. Study summary: COVID-19 samples collected from the United States, Italy and Spain covered acute and convalescent phases. T cells, B-cell-depleted T cells, or PBMCs provided the cDNA or gDNA that served as material.

The trim removed 7 bases at V and 2 bases at J, leaving 6 bases unmatched. The CDR3 runs 16 residues. Germline-derived CDR1 and CDR2 are LNHDA and SQIVND (reference sequence). Assay: immunoSEQ multiplex PCR; the TCRdb copy retains only in-frame clones and omits some. The sample lists about 77,000 clones, approximately 89% occurring once. The V and J genes are TRBV19 and TRBJ2-6, with 9 bases that match TRBD1. Material for sequencing was peripheral blood. This TCR was sampled from an elderly woman with acute or convalescent COVID-19. This CDR3 is CASKTGGFAGANVLTF. The DNA for the CDR3 is TGTGCCAGTAAGACAGGGGGATTTGCTGGGGCCAACGTCCTGACTTTC.